The T cell receptor (beta chain) under discussion was sequenced for a study of blood T cell repertoires in COVID-19. From germline, CDR1 is SGDLS and CDR2 YYNGEE. With 0 bases clipped from V and 5 bases from J, the junction kept 4 bases outside the gene matches. The CDR3 length is 14 residues. Produced via immunoSEQ multiplex PCR; TCRdb's table is partial and in-frame only. The table lists roughly 570,000 clones, 70% to 90% of them singletons. This clonotype was obtained from a woman in her 50s with COVID-19, enrolled during active disease. The J gene is TRBJ2-7, the V gene TRBV9; 8 bases are shared with TRBD1. Sequencing input: peripheral blood. The CDR3 coding sequence is TGTGCCAGCAGCGTAGCAGGGGGCCAGGACGAGCAGTACTTC. Translating it yields CASSVAGGQDEQYF. The full variable domain, its missing parts supplied by reference TRBV9 and TRBJ2-7, is DSGVTQTPKHLITATGQRVTLRCSPRSGDLSVYWYQQSLDQGLQFLIQYYNGEERAKGNILERFSAQQFPDLHSELNLSSLELGDSALYFCASSVAGGQDEQYFGPGTRLTVT.